The 20 T cell receptor beta chains in this list originate from one sample, sequenced in a study of T cells in Graves' hyperthyroidism and ophthalmopathy. What was amplified from RNA transcripts were TCR beta CDR3 regions. During a first-round RT-PCR of the TCR CDR3, the HTBI primer set was used. From the multiplex PCR reads, TCRdb called clonotypes with MiXCR, one entry per CDR3 protein. The repertoire has a few hundred thousand distinct CDR3 sequences, approximately 15% of them found once; the top ten carry about 7%. Material for sequencing was blood. These receptors came from a woman in her 30s with Graves' hyperthyroidism.

The gene calls are TRBV14 and TRBJ1-6; TRBD1 matches 7 bases. The V gene's germline CDR1 is SGHDN and CDR2 FVKESK. This CDR3 has 14 amino acids. The V segment lost 3 bases and the J segment 7 bases; nucleotides outside the gene matches: 3. CDR3 amino acids: CASSQTGRNSPLHF. The CDR3 coding sequence is TGTGCCAGCAGCCAGACAGGGAGAAATTCACCCCTCCACTTT.

On this clonotype itself: A junction boundary mismatches the germline segment, possibly from a read error. CDR3 amino acids: CGVLAGGSNEQFF. The CDR3 coding sequence is TGCGGCGTTTTAGCGGGAGGGTCCAATGAGCAGTTCTTC. The J gene is TRBJ2-1, the V gene TRBV29-1; 11 bases align to TRBD2. The V gene's germline CDR1 is SQVTM and CDR2 ANQGSEA. The CDR3 runs 13 residues.

The chain joins TRBV18 to TRBJ2-7; 8 bases line up with TRBD1. The CDR3 runs to 15 residues. CDR1 and CDR2 from the germline V gene are KGHSH and LQKENI. J gave up 3 bases and V 1 base, and 5 bases lay outside the gene matches. The CDR3 spells CASSPQATGVYEQYF. The CDR3 bases are TGTGCCAGCTCACCACAGGCGACAGGGGTCTACGAGCAGTACTTC.

This clonotype has a count of ten or more. The rearrangement uses TRBV7-6 and TRBJ2-7; 7 nucleotides line up with TRBD2. The V segment lost 5 bases and the J segment 3 bases; nucleotides outside the gene matches: 10. The CDR3 sequence is 15 residues long. Germline V gene lookup returns CDR1 SGHVS and CDR2 FNYEAQ. CDR3: CASSNGGDGGYEQYF. CDR3 nucleotide sequence: TGTGCCAGCAGCAATGGGGGGGACGGTGGCTACGAGCAGTACTTC.

The chain recombines TRBV29-1 with TRBJ2-3; D remains unclear. CDR1 SQVTM and CDR2 ANQGSEA come from the germline V gene. V lost 3 bases and J 2 bases, leaving 12 bases between the germline ends. The CDR3 consists of 14 residues. The CDR3 loop reads CSVEDGLLTDTQYF. The CDR3 DNA reads as TGCAGCGTTGAGGACGGTCTCCTCACAGATACGCAGTATTTT.

This chain connects TRBV6-5 to TRBJ1-5, with unresolved D. This CDR3 contains 14 residues. Between the trimmed V and J ends, which lost 2 bases and 5 bases, there was a span of 10 bases. The germline CDR1 and CDR2 sequences are MNHEY and SVGAGI. For the CDR3, the DNA is TGTGCCAGCAGTTACAAGGGAATCCATCAGCCCCAGCATTTT. Its translation is CASSYKGIHQPQHF.

This clonotype appeared a few times. This sequence joins TRBV10-3 and TRBJ2-3; perhaps TRBD2 as D (6 bases). Germline lookup yields CDR1 ENHRY and CDR2 SYGVKD. V was shortened by 3 bases and J by 3 bases, with 10 bases between the two germline ends. This CDR3 contains 14 residues. The chain's CDR3 is CAISEAEGTDTQYF. Here the CDR3 DNA reads TGTGCCATCAGTGAAGCGGAGGGTACAGATACGCAGTATTTT.

This clonotype was seen more than once but under ten times. The chain has TRBV6-1 and TRBJ2-1; 8 nucleotides agree with TRBD2. Losses at the gene ends were 11 bases for V and 12 bases for J; bases not matched to a gene: 9. The germline gives CDR1 MNHNS, CDR2 SASEGT. The CDR3 consists of 11 residues. The CDR3 sequence: CASGRGEGQFF. The CDR3 nucleotides read TGTGCCTCCGGGAGGGGTGAAGGGCAGTTCTTC.

This chain links TRBV20-1 with TRBJ2-7; no clear D. The V gene's germline CDR1 is DFQATT and CDR2 SNEGSKA (reference sequence). The CDR3 is made up of 15 amino acids. V was shortened by 4 bases and J by 3 bases, with 19 bases between the two germline ends. Here the CDR3 reads CSATPPRSGYYEQYF. Here the CDR3 DNA reads TGCAGTGCTACTCCCCCACGGAGTGGATACTACGAGCAGTACTTC.

This chain joins TRBV24-1 and TRBJ2-7; the match to TRBD2 covers 10 bases. With V trimmed by 3 bases and J by 4 bases, 14 bases remained unmatched. The CDR3 has 18 residues. The germline V gene encodes CDR1 KGHDR and CDR2 SFDVKD. The CDR3 DNA is TGTGCCACCAGTGATCCCGACTCTCTAGCGGGAGTATGGTACGAGCAGTACTTC. Residues: CATSDPDSLAGVWYEQYF.

The table lists this clonotype with many counts. The chain joins TRBV6-2 or TRBV6-3 to TRBJ2-1; tentatively, D is TRBD1 (6 bases). The germline CDR1 and CDR2 sequences are MNHEY and SVGEGT. CDR3 length equals 13 residues. Deletions cut 8 bases from V and 3 bases from J, with 11 bases between. CDR3 nucleotides: TGTGCCAGCGGCCGGACAGACTACAATGAGCAGTTCTTC. It codes for CASGRTDYNEQFF.

The gene calls are TRBV6-5 and TRBJ1-1; D is undetermined. CDR3 length: 15 amino acids. Germline loops: CDR1 MNHEY, CDR2 SVGAGI. The V end lost 0 bases, the J end lost 11 bases, and 19 bases lay between the germline ends. The CDR3 loop is CASSYSTLGRGGAFF. The CDR3, as DNA: TGTGCCAGCAGTTACTCGACGTTGGGGAGAGGTGGGGCTTTCTTT.

In this sample, this clonotype turned up a few times. This chain links TRBV27 with TRBJ1-6; 8 positions match TRBD1. CDR1 and CDR2 from the germline V gene are MNHEY and SMNVEV (reference sequence). After removal of 10 bases from V and 7 bases from J, the junction contained 6 bases not matched to a gene. There are 13 residues in the CDR3. CDR3 in DNA: TGTGCCACCCAGGGGGCTGGGAATTCACCCCTCCACTTT. It specifies CATQGAGNSPLHF.

V usage is TRBV20-1 and J usage is TRBJ2-2; perhaps TRBD2 as D (5 bases). Germline lookup yields CDR1 DFQATT and CDR2 SNEGSKA (reference sequence). This CDR3 region has 14 residues. V was clipped by 5 bases and J by 2 bases, with 12 bases between them. The CDR3 region has the DNA TGCAGTGCTCACTACGGGATAAACACCGGGGAGCTGTTTTTT. Protein sequence: CSAHYGINTGELFF.

A note on this clonotype: One junction end disagrees with the germline gene, perhaps due to a read error. The rearrangement joins TRBV25-1 to TRBJ2-7, with 7 nucleotides matching TRBD2. Per the germline V gene, CDR1 is MGHDK and CDR2 is SYGVNS. This CDR3 contains 16 residues. CDR3 in amino acids: CAISDTLSGKAYEQYF. CDR3 sequence (DNA): TGTGCCATCAGTGATACCCTAAGCGGGAAGGCCTACGAGCAGTACTTC.

This clonotype came up many times. The chain employs TRBV12-3 or TRBV12-4 and TRBJ1-1, with D perhaps matching TRBD1 (5 bases). V lost 5 bases and J lost 4, with 11 bases in between. The CDR3 length is 13 residues. Here the CDR3 DNA reads TGTGCCAGCAGTAACAGGATGGCCACTGAAGCTTTCTTT. Amino acids: CASSNRMATEAFF.

This chain joins TRBV19 and TRBJ2-1; 14 bases fit TRBD2. With 8 bases clipped from V and 8 bases from J, the junction kept 5 bases outside the gene matches. Germline V lookup: CDR1 LNHDA, CDR2 SQIVND (reference sequence). This CDR3 contains 14 residues. The CDR3 nucleotides read TGTGCCAGTGAGGGACTAGCGGGAGTCGATGAGCAGTTCTTC. The encoded protein is CASEGLAGVDEQFF. The entire variable domain, with the rest obtained from reference TRBV19 and TRBJ2-1, is as follows: DGGITQSPKYLFRKEGQNVTLSCEQNLNHDAMYWYRQDPGQGLRLIYYSQIVNDFQKGDIAEGYSVSREKKESFPLTVTSAQKNPTAFYLCASEGLAGVDEQFFGPGTRLTVL.

This clonotype has a handful of counts. The V call is TRBV11-1, the J call TRBJ1-4; D not resolved. V was cut by 5 bases and J by 5 bases, with 9 bases left in between. The length of the CDR3 is 13 residues. Germline V gene lookup returns CDR1 SGHAT and CDR2 FQDESV (reference sequence). The CDR3 DNA reads TGTGCCAGCAGCCCGTACAACAATGAAAAACTGTTTTTT. It is translated as CASSPYNNEKLFF.

This clonotype was seen more than once but under ten times. The V and J genes are TRBV4-1 and TRBJ1-5; no firm D call. Germline V gene lookup returns CDR1 MGHRA and CDR2 YSYEKL. The CDR3 runs to 15 residues. V was pared by 1 base and J by 3 bases, with 10 bases between. Written as DNA, the CDR3 is TGCGCCAGCAGCCAAGCGGACGGCATCAATCAGCCCCAGCATTTT. Translation: CASSQADGINQPQHF.

This clonotype was seen many times. The rearrangement links TRBV6-2 or TRBV6-3 to TRBJ2-7, with TRBD2 as a possible D gene (5 bases). V lost 6 bases and J lost 3, with 15 bases in between. Germline CDR1 reads MNHEY; CDR2 reads SVGEGT. The CDR3 is 14 amino acids. The CDR3 loop is CASSTSGSIYEQYF. CDR3 in DNA: TGTGCCAGCAGCACTTCTGGGAGCATCTACGAGCAGTACTTC.